This T cell receptor (beta chain) was identified in a study of blood T cell repertoires in COVID-19. Study summary: Samples of COVID-19 (acute and convalescent) were obtained from the United States, Italy and Spain. Nucleic acid was either cDNA or gDNA, and it came from T cells, B-cell-depleted T cells, or PBMCs.

Original processing notes: From reference gene primer amplification, estimates of nucleated cell counts were derived. Here immunoSEQ multiplex PCR was the method, and the copy in TCRdb shows in-frame clones only, minus some. Clone size and the V and J calls come from that table; the DNA yielded D and trimming. The sample has over 150,000 clones, around 90% seen once. V was trimmed by 2 bases and J by 17 bases, leaving 25 bases between them. The CDR3 covers 16 residues. Per germline, CDR1 MNHEY and CDR2 SVGEGT. The chain couples TRBV6-2 or TRBV6-3 to TRBJ1-6, with a tentative D call TRBD1 (5 bases). The sequence derives from an older woman who had recovered from COVID-19. The sample consisted of peripheral blood. The CDR3 DNA sequence: TGTGCCAGCAGTTACGTCGCCGGGGGGGGATCCCACCCGTTCCACTTT. This translates into CASSYVAGGGSHPFHF.